Shown below are 32 T cell receptor beta chains from a single sample sequenced in a study of cytomegalovirus exposure and HLA in healthy donors. The assay was immunoSEQ multiplex PCR, and TCRdb's table has in-frame clones only and misses some. The table lists around 300,000 clones, 85% to 90% of them singletons. Material: PBMCs. The receptor source for this set is a woman between 18 and 30 years old in good health and CMV-seronegative.

This sequence joins TRBV9 and TRBJ1-2; TRBD1 matches at 7 bases. The CDR3 consists of 19 residues. Germline V gives CDR1 SGDLS, CDR2 YYNGEE. The V and J ends lost 2 bases and 2 bases, in that order; junction bases with no gene match: 18. The DNA for the CDR3 is TGTGCCAGCAGCGTCAACGGACAGGAACAATCCAACGGAAACTATGGCTACACCTTC. Translated, it gives CASSVNGQEQSNGNYGYTF.

The rearrangement uses TRBV4-3 and TRBJ1-3, with D possibly being TRBD1 (5 bases). Germline V gives CDR1 LGHNA, CDR2 YSLEER. The V end lost 0 bases, the J end lost 0 bases, and 12 bases lay between the germline ends. The CDR3 is 17 amino acids. Here the CDR3 DNA reads TGCGCCAGCAGCCAAGAAATATTAGGGGACTCTGGAAACACCATATATTTT. Its protein is CASSQEILGDSGNTIYF.

The chain is built from TRBV6-5 and TRBJ1-2, with D perhaps matching TRBD1 (6 bases). V was trimmed by 7 bases and J by 8 bases, leaving 20 bases between them. CDR1 is MNHEY and CDR2 is SVGAGI in the germline V gene. The CDR3 consists of 14 residues. This CDR3 is CASTGHRVKGGYTF. Here the CDR3 DNA reads TGTGCCAGCACCGGACACAGGGTGAAGGGCGGCTACACCTTC.

The rearrangement joins TRBV28 to TRBJ2-7; TRBD1 matches 7 bases. The CDR3 is 15 residues long. Germline lookup yields CDR1 MDHEN and CDR2 SYDVKM. The J segment lost 0 bases and the V segment lost 2 bases, leaving 4 bases of the junction unmatched. DNA of the CDR3: TGTGCCAGCAGTTTAAGGGGGCGCTACTCCTACGAGCAGTACTTC. Its protein product is CASSLRGRYSYEQYF.

This chain uses TRBV9 with TRBJ2-1; TRBD1 might be the D (5 bases). The CDR3 runs 15 residues. V lost 0 bases and J lost 7, with 14 bases in between. Per the germline V gene, CDR1 is SGDLS and CDR2 is YYNGEE. In nucleotides, the CDR3 is TGTGCCAGCAGCGTAGCGTTGGTTCCAGGGAATGAGCAGTTCTTC. Translation gives CASSVALVPGNEQFF.

The chain carries TRBV29-1 and TRBJ2-3; the match to TRBD2 covers 16 bases. CDR3 length: 16 amino acids. After removal of 6 bases from V and 4 bases from J, the junction contained 7 bases not matched to a gene. Germline-derived CDR1 and CDR2 are SQVTM and ANQGSEA. CDR3 sequence reads: CSVQGTSGRAADTQYF. The CDR3 DNA sequence: TGCAGCGTCCAAGGGACTAGCGGGAGGGCCGCAGATACGCAGTATTTT.

The chain combines TRBV28 with TRBJ1-4; D is ambiguous. CDR3 length equals 13 residues. The V end lost 7 bases, the J end lost 5 bases, and 11 bases lay between the germline ends. Germline V gene lookup returns CDR1 MDHEN and CDR2 SYDVKM. CDR3 protein: CASTRSENEKLFF. The CDR3 nucleotides read TGTGCCAGCACTCGGTCCGAAAATGAAAAACTGTTTTTT.

Remarks on this clone: Other DNA sequences from this sample encode an identical CDR3 as well. This chain links TRBV9 with TRBJ2-3; weak D call: TRBD2 (6 bases). Germline-derived CDR1 and CDR2 are SGDLS and YYNGEE. Trimming cost V 0 bases and J 2 bases, with 13 bases left between them. The CDR3 has 16 residues. The DNA of the CDR3 is TGTGCCAGCAGCGTAGCTGCGGGAAGGACCACAGATACGCAGTATTTT. It codes for CASSVAAGRTTDTQYF.

The chain has TRBV27 and TRBJ2-7, with 8 bases aligning to TRBD1. With V trimmed by 2 bases and J by 3 bases, 6 bases remained unmatched. This CDR3 comprises 15 residues. CDR1 and CDR2 from the germline V gene are MNHEY and SMNVEV (reference sequence). CDR3 sequence reads: CASSLTWTGNYEQYF. The CDR3 DNA reads as TGTGCCAGCAGTTTAACGTGGACAGGGAACTACGAGCAGTACTTC.

This clone has just one count. The chain uses TRBV28 and TRBJ2-7; 10 bases agree with TRBD2. The CDR3 runs 13 residues. Germline CDR1 and CDR2: MDHEN and SYDVKM. V was pared by 5 bases and J by 4 bases, with 2 bases of the junction left unmatched. The chain's CDR3 is CASSSGRVYEQYF. CDR3 DNA sequence: TGTGCCAGCAGTAGCGGGAGGGTTTACGAGCAGTACTTC.

The chain couples TRBV5-8 to TRBJ2-7; 11 nucleotides match TRBD2. Germline loops: CDR1 SGHTS, CDR2 YDEGEE. Losses at the gene ends were 0 bases for V and 4 bases for J; bases not matched to a gene: 6. The CDR3 is 16 amino acids. The CDR3 loop reads CASSLAKLAGVYEQYF. CDR3 nucleotide sequence: TGTGCCAGCAGCTTGGCGAAACTAGCGGGAGTTTACGAGCAGTACTTC.

The CDR3 loop reads CASSHGGIASYEQYF. The CDR3 coding sequence is TGTGCCAGCAGTCACGGGGGGATTGCCTCCTACGAGCAGTACTTC. The chain links TRBV28 to TRBJ2-7; 7 bases map to TRBD2. The CDR3 is made up of 15 amino acids. Per the germline V gene, CDR1 is MDHEN and CDR2 is SYDVKM. The V and J ends lost 5 bases and 0 bases, in that order; junction bases with no gene match: 7.

The chain carries TRBV5-6 and TRBJ1-2; 8 bases agree with TRBD1. This CDR3 spans 18 amino acids. V lost 2 bases to trimming and J lost 3 bases; unmatched junction nucleotides: 15. Germline V gene data show CDR1 as SGHDT and CDR2 as YYEEEE. The CDR3 spells CASSFKILSRDRHYGYTF. The CDR3 DNA reads TGTGCCAGCAGCTTCAAAATACTTTCCCGGGACAGGCACTATGGCTACACCTTC.

This chain links TRBV4-3 with TRBJ1-5; D remains unclear. Germline assignment: CDR1 LGHNA and CDR2 YSLEER. The CDR3 consists of 17 residues. V lost 0 bases, J lost 0 bases, and 12 bases lay in between. This CDR3 reads CASSQEGRDYSNQPQHF. The CDR3 nucleotides read TGCGCCAGCAGCCAAGAAGGGAGAGATTATAGCAATCAGCCCCAGCATTTT.

The V and J genes are TRBV6-5 and TRBJ2-1, with TRBD2 matching over 11 bases. The junction had 3 bases not matched to a gene; V was cut back by 2 bases and J by 3 bases. Germline CDR1 and CDR2: MNHEY and SVGAGI. CDR3 length: 16 residues. In nucleotides, the CDR3 is TGTGCCAGCAGTTACACCGGGACTAGCGGCTACAATGAGCAGTTCTTC. Its translation: CASSYTGTSGYNEQFF.

The chain couples TRBV7-3 to TRBJ2-1; 9 bases map to TRBD2. J lost 1 base, V lost 5 bases, and 9 bases had no gene match. In germline, CDR1 is SGHTA, CDR2 FQGTGA. This CDR3 is built from 17 residues. The CDR3 protein is CASSPNSGRVSYNEQFF. The CDR3 nucleotides are TGTGCCAGCAGCCCTAATAGCGGGAGAGTATCCTACAATGAGCAGTTCTTC.

This clone showed up just a few times. This chain links TRBV2 with TRBJ1-3; D gene ambiguous. The CDR3 covers 15 residues. V dropped 4 bases and J dropped 8 bases, with 18 bases sitting between them. Per germline, CDR1 SNHLY and CDR2 FYNNEI. CDR3 nucleotide sequence: TGTGCCAGCAGTGGAAGGGCGGAGGGAGTATACACCATATATTTT. Protein sequence: CASSGRAEGVYTIYF.

CDR3 in DNA: TGCGCCAGCAGCTTTTCAATGCCACTAGCGGGAGGTTCTAAAGAGACCCAGTACTTC. It codes for CASSFSMPLAGGSKETQYF. The chain joins TRBV5-1 to TRBJ2-5, with TRBD2 matching 12 bases. Germline CDR1 and CDR2: SGHRS and YFSETQ. The CDR3 spans 19 residues. The V and J ends lost 2 bases and 3 bases, in that order; junction bases with no gene match: 14.

This rearrangement joins TRBV4-3 to TRBJ2-1; 9 nucleotides match TRBD1. The CDR3 is 16 amino acids. Losses at the gene ends were 0 bases for V and 4 bases for J; bases not matched to a gene: 4. Germline V lookup: CDR1 LGHNA, CDR2 YSLEER. CDR3 nucleotide sequence: TGCGCCAGCAGCCAAGAAACAGGGGGCTGGTACAATGAGCAGTTCTTC. It encodes CASSQETGGWYNEQFF.

CDR3 DNA: TGTGCCAGCAGCCAAGTCACGCAGGGTTCGATCTATGGCTACACCTTC. The encoded protein is CASSQVTQGSIYGYTF. The rearrangement links TRBV14 to TRBJ1-2, with a possible D match to TRBD1 (5 bases). The germline V gene encodes CDR1 SGHDN and CDR2 FVKESK. The CDR3 spans 16 residues. Between the trimmed V and J ends, which lost 1 base and 4 bases, there was a span of 16 bases.

The rearrangement links TRBV30 to TRBJ2-5, with 12 bases identical to TRBD2. The CDR3 runs 15 residues. Germline V gene sequence: CDR1 GTSNPN, CDR2 SVGIG (reference sequence). The V segment lost 0 bases and the J segment 5 bases; nucleotides outside the gene matches: 4. The CDR3: CAWSVGLAGGETQYF. In DNA, the CDR3 is TGTGCCTGGAGTGTAGGCCTAGCGGGAGGGGAGACCCAGTACTTC. Full variable domain (missing parts from reference TRBV30 and TRBJ2-5): SQTIHQWPATLVQPVGSPLSLECTVEGTSNPNLYWYRQAAGRGLQLLFYSVGIGQISSEVPQNLSASRPQDRQFILSSKKLLLSDSGFYLCAWSVGLAGGETQYFGPGTRLLVL.

This clone was seen more than once but under ten times. This chain connects TRBV5-1 to TRBJ1-2; no firm D call. The length of the CDR3 is 15 residues. Trimming shortened V by 0 bases and J by 4 bases, and 13 bases separated the two germline ends. The germline gives CDR1 SGHRS, CDR2 YFSETQ. The chain's CDR3 is CASSLDGATGYGYTF. CDR3 DNA sequence: TGCGCCAGCAGCTTGGACGGAGCAACTGGCTATGGCTACACCTTC.

The CDR3 nucleotides are TGTGCCAGCAGCTTACACAGGTCCTACGAGCAGTACTTC. Amino acids: CASSLHRSYEQYF. The chain is built from TRBV13 and TRBJ2-7, with D perhaps matching TRBD1 (5 bases). This CDR3 has 13 residues. Trimming pared 2 bases from V and 1 base from J, leaving 6 bases between. CDR1 is PRHDT, CDR2 FYEKMQ, per germline (reference sequence).

V gene TRBV7-3 combines with J gene TRBJ2-6, with 7 bases aligning to TRBD2. The CDR3 extends over 15 amino acids. V lost 5 bases and J lost 3; bases outside the gene matches: 4. Per the germline V gene, CDR1 is SGHTA and CDR2 is FQGTGA. CDR3 sequence: CASSPGGGGANVLTF. The CDR3 DNA reads as TGTGCCAGCAGCCCTGGGGGGGGTGGGGCCAACGTCCTGACTTTC.

CDR3 DNA sequence: TGCGCCAGCAGTGGGCTAGCGGGAGACTACGAGCAGTACTTC. Encoded protein: CASSGLAGDYEQYF. V is TRBV10-2 and J is TRBJ2-7; TRBD2 aligns across 10 bases. Trimming cost V 4 bases and J 3 bases; bases outside gene matches: 3. The germline CDR1 and CDR2 sequences are WSHSY and SAAADI. This CDR3 spans 14 amino acids.

The chain couples TRBV5-5 to TRBJ1-4, with D possibly TRBD1 on 6 matching bases. This CDR3 is built from 15 residues. Germline values: CDR1 SGHKS, CDR2 YYEKEE (reference sequence). Trimming left V 4 bases short and J 4 bases short, with 14 bases between. CDR3 DNA: TGTGCCAGCAGCCGGAACGGACAGAATAATGAAAAACTGTTTTTT. This encodes CASSRNGQNNEKLFF. The whole variable domain, remainder taken from reference TRBV5-5 and TRBJ1-4, is DAGVTQSPTHLIKTRGQQVTLRCSPISGHKSVSWYQQVLGQGPQFIFQYYEKEERGRGNFPDRFSARQFPNYSSELNVNALLLGDSALYLCASSRNGQNNEKLFFGSGTQLSVL.

The rearrangement joins TRBV2 to TRBJ2-3; D may be TRBD2 (6 bases). CDR3 size: 15 residues. Germline loops: CDR1 SNHLY, CDR2 FYNNEI. V lost 1 base and J lost 1, with 9 bases in between. CDR3 region: CASSEEASGTDTQYF. The CDR3 DNA sequence: TGTGCCAGCAGTGAAGAGGCTAGCGGCACAGATACGCAGTATTTT.

V and J are TRBV19 and TRBJ2-7, with a weak D call TRBD1 (5 bases). Germline CDR1 is LNHDA and CDR2 is SQIVND (reference sequence). The CDR3 contains 13 residues. V was clipped by 1 base and J by 3 bases, with 7 bases between them. The CDR3 loop reads CASSIVRDYEQYF. CDR3 sequence (DNA): TGTGCCAGTAGTATAGTCAGGGACTACGAGCAGTACTTC.

The chain links TRBV18 to TRBJ1-6; D is perhaps TRBD1 (5 bases). V was clipped by 0 bases and J by 9 bases, with 9 bases between them. Germline CDR1 reads KGHSH; CDR2 reads LQKENI. The CDR3 is 14 amino acids. As DNA, the CDR3 is TGTGCCAGCTCACCACCGACGGGGGGTTCACCCCTCCACTTT. Translated, it gives CASSPPTGGSPLHF.

This clone has only a few counts. The chain couples TRBV30 to TRBJ1-2; the match to TRBD1 covers 7 bases. The CDR3 totals 13 residues. The V gene's germline CDR1 is GTSNPN and CDR2 SVGIG (reference sequence). J was trimmed by 7 bases and V by 3 bases; bases with no gene match: 8. CDR3 region: CAWSATGEAGYTF. DNA for the CDR3: TGTGCCTGGAGCGCTACAGGGGAGGCTGGCTACACCTTC.

The chain is built from TRBV28 and TRBJ1-2; D is uncertain. This CDR3 is 18 amino acids long. With 3 bases removed from V and 2 bases from J, the gap between germline ends came to 22 bases. Germline values: CDR1 MDHEN, CDR2 SYDVKM. Here the CDR3 reads CASSLSPEGGNSNYGYTF. Here the CDR3 DNA reads TGTGCCAGCAGTTTGTCCCCCGAAGGCGGAAACTCGAACTATGGCTACACCTTC.

The chain couples TRBV6-5 to TRBJ2-7; TRBD1 might be the D (5 bases). The CDR3 totals 16 residues. V was trimmed by 0 bases and J by 5 bases, leaving 17 bases between them. Germline V gene data show CDR1 as MNHEY and CDR2 as SVGAGI. The CDR3 sequence: CASSYSTWGKGDEQYF. CDR3 in DNA: TGTGCCAGCAGTTACTCGACATGGGGCAAGGGTGACGAGCAGTACTTC.